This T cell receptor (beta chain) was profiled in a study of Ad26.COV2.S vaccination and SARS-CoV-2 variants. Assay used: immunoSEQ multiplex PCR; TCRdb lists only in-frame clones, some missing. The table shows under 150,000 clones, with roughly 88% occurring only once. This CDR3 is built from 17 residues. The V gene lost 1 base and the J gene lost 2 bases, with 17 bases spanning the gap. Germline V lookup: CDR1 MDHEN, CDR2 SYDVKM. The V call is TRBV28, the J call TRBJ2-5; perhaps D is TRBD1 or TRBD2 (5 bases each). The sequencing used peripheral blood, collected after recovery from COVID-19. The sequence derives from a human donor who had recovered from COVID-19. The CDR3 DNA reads TGTGCCAGCAGTTTATCTTCTAGCCCCTGGGGGCAAGAGACCCAGTACTTC. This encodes CASSLSSSPWGQETQYF.